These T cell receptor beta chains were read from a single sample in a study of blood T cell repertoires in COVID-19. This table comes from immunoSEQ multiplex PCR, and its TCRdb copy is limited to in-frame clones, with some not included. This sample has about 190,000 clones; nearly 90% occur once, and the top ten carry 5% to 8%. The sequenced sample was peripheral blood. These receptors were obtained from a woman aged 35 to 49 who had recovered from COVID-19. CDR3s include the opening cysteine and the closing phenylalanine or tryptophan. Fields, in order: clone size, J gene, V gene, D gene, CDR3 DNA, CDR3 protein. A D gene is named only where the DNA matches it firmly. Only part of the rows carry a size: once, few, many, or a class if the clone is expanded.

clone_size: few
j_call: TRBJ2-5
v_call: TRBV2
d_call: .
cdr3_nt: TGTGCCAGCAGGAGGGAGGTCCAAGAGACCCAGTACTTC
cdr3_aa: CASRREVQETQYF

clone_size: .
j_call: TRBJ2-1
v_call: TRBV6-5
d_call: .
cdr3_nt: TGTGCCAGCAGGCCGGGACTCCCCTACAATGAGCAGTTCTTC
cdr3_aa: CASRPGLPYNEQFF

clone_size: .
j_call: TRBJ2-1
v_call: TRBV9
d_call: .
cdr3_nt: TGTGCCAGCAGCGTAGGACAGTTCGCCATCCACAATGAGCAGTTCTTC
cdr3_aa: CASSVGQFAIHNEQFF

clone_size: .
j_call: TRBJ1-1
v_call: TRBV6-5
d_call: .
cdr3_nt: TGTGCCAGCAGTTACTCTCCAGGGATGAACACTGAAGCTTTCTTT
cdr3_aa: CASSYSPGMNTEAFF

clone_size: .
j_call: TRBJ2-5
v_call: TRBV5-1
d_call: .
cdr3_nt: TGCGCCAGCAGCTCCAAACAGTACCAAGAGACCCAGTACTTC
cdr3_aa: CASSSKQYQETQYF

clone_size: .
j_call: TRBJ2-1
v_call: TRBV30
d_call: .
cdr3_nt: TGTGCCTGGAATGCAGTCAATGAGCAGTTCTTC
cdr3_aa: CAWNAVNEQFF

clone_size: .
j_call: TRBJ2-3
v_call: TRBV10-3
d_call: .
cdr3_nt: TGTGCCATCAGCTTCCTCAGATTATCACGCACAGATACGCAGTATTTT
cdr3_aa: CAISFLRLSRTDTQYF

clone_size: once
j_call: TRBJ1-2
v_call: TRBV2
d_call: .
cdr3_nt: TGTGCCAGCAGTGAAGACAGGGCCCCTCTCTCTGGCTATGGCTACACCTTC
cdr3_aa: CASSEDRAPLSGYGYTF

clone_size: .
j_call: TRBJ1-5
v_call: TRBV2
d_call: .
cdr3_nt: TGTGCCAGCAGTGCCTTGGAGGAAAATCAGCCCCAGCATTTT
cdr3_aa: CASSALEENQPQHF

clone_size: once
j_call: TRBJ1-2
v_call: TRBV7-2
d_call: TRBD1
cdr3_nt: TGTGCCAGCAGCTTAGCCGGGGGGGGACAGTCCTATGGCTACACCTTC
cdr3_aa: CASSLAGGGQSYGYTF

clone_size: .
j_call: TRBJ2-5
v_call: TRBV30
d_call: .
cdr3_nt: TGTGCCTACAGGGTGGGAGAGACCCAGTACTTC
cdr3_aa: CAYRVGETQYF

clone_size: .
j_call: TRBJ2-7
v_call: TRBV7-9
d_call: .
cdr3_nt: TGTGCCAGCAGCTCCGATGGCACCTACGAGCAGTACTTC
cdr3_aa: CASSSDGTYEQYF

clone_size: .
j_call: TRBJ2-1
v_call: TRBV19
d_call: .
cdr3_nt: TGTGCCAGCAAGTATGTTAAGTCGGAGTGGTCCTACAATGAGCAGTTCTTC
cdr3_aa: CASKYVKSEWSYNEQFF

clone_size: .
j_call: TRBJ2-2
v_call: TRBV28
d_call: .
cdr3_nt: TGTGCCAGCAGTTTGGCTGGTGACAGTACGAACACCGGGGAGCTGTTTTTT
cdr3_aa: CASSLAGDSTNTGELFF

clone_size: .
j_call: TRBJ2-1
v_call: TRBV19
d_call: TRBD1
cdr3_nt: TGTGCCAGTAGTATGAAGGACAGGGGGTCCTACAATGAGCAGTTCTTC
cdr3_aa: CASSMKDRGSYNEQFF

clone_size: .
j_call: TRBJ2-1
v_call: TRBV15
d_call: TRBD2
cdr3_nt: TGTGCCACCAGCAGAGGGGGACTAGCGGGGAATGAGCAGTTCTTC
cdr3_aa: CATSRGGLAGNEQFF

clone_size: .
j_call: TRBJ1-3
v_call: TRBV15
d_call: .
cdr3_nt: TGTGCCACCAGCAGGCTCAGGGGTTTTATGAACACCATATATTTT
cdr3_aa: CATSRLRGFMNTIYF

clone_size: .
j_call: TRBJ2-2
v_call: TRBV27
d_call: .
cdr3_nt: TGTGCCAGCTGGACAGAAATTAACACCGGGGAGCTGTTTTTT
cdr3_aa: CASWTEINTGELFF

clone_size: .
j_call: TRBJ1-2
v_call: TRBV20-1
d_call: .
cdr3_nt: TGCAGTGCTAGTTCCAGGGAGGAGAACGGCTACACCTTC
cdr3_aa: CSASSREENGYTF

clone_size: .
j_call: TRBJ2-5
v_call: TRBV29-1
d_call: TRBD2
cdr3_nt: TGCAGCGTGCCGGGACTAGCGGGAGGCCAAGAGACCCAGTACTTC
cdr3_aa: CSVPGLAGGQETQYF

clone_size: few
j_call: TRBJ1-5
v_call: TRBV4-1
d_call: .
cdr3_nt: TGCGCCAGCAGCCAAGACGGGGGGATTGGGGTTTGGGGCAATCAGCCCCAGCATTTT
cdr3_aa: CASSQDGGIGVWGNQPQHF

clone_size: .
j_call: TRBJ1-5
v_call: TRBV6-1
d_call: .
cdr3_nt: TGTGCCAGCAGTGAAGAACTAAGGACCAGTTGGGGCAACAATCAGCCCCAGCATTTT
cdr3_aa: CASSEELRTSWGNNQPQHF

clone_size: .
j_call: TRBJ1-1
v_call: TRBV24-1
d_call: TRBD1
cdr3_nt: TGTGCCACCAGTGGGACAGGGGGTTCTGAAGCTTTCTTT
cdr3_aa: CATSGTGGSEAFF

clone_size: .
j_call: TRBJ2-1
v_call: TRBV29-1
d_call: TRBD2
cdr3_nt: TGCAGCTACACCTCCAATCTAGCGGGCAACTACAATGAGCAGTTCTTC
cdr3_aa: CSYTSNLAGNYNEQFF

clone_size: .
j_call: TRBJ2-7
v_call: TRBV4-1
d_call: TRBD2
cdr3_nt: TGCGCCAGCAGCCAAGAATTTGGCGGGAGGTTCCACGAGCAGTACTTC
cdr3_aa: CASSQEFGGRFHEQYF

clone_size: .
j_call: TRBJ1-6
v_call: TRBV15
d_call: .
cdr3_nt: TGTGCCACCAGCAGAGAATCTTCGGATTCACCCCTCCACTTT
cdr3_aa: CATSRESSDSPLHF

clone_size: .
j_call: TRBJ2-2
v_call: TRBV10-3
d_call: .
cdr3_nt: TGTGCCATCAGTGGCGCGGGGTACACGGGGACCGGGGAGCTGTTTTTT
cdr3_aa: CAISGAGYTGTGELFF

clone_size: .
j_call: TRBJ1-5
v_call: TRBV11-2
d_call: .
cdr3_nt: TGTGCCAGCAGCTTAGGTCAGGGCAATCAGCCCCAGCATTTT
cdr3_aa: CASSLGQGNQPQHF

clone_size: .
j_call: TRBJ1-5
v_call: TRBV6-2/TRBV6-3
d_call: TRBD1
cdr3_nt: TGTGCCAGCAGTTACTCATTCTCCGGGACAGACGATCAGCCCCAGCATTTT
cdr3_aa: CASSYSFSGTDDQPQHF

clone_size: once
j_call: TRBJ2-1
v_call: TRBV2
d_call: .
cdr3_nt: TGTGCCAGCATTGTCGGGAGCTCCTACAATGAGCAGTTCTTC
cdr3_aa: CASIVGSSYNEQFF

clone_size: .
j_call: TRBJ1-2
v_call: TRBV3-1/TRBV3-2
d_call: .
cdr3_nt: TGTGCCAGCAGTTACCCCGACCCCGCCGGGAGGTATGGCTACACCTTC
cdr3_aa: CASSYPDPAGRYGYTF

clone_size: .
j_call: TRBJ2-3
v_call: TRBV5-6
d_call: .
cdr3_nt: TGTGCCAGCAGTCCGACTGGAGATACGCAGTATTTT
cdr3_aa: CASSPTGDTQYF

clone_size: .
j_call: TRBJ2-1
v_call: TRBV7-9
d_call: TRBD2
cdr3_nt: TGTGCCAGCAGCTTAGGGCTAGCGGGAGGCCCGAGCTCCTACAATGAGCAGTTCTTC
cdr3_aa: CASSLGLAGGPSSYNEQFF

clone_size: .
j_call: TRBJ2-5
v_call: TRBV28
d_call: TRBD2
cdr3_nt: TGTGCCAGCAGCGCCGGGACTAGTAGCGAAGAGACCCAGTACTTC
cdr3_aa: CASSAGTSSEETQYF

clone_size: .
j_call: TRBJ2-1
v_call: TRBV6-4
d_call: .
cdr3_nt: TGTGCCAGCAGTGACTCGACTAGCAATGAGCAGTTCTTC
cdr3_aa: CASSDSTSNEQFF

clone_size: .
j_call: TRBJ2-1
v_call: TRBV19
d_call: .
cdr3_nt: TGTGCCAGTACTCTACAGGGGGGGATCAACACTGAGCAGTTCTTC
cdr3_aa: CASTLQGGINTEQFF

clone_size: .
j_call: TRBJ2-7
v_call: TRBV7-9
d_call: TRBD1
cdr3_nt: TGTGCCAGCAGCCGTAGGGACAGAGCAAATCCCTACGAGCAGTACTTC
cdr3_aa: CASSRRDRANPYEQYF

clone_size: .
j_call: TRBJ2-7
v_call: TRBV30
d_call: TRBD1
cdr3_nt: TGTGCCTGTTCGGGACAGGGCGACGAGCAGTACTTC
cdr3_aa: CACSGQGDEQYF